What follows is one TCR beta chain and its context. Either two negative PCRs, clearance, or symptom resolution qualified Cohort 3 donors as recovered. The length of the CDR3 is 16 residues. Per germline, CDR1 MNHEY and CDR2 SMNVEV (reference sequence). Trimming removed 3 bases from V and 4 bases from J; junction bases left unmatched: 10. Profiling relied on immunoSEQ multiplex PCR, and the TCRdb table lists in-frame clones only, not all of them. Among 200,000 to 250,000 clones, 70% to 90% were seen once, and the ten largest hold more than 10%. The data are from a study of blood T cell repertoires in COVID-19. In the study overall: From T cells, B-cell-depleted T cells, or PBMCs came the material, which was cDNA or gDNA.

The sample consisted of PBMCs or T cells enriched from blood (not recorded which). The source of this sequence is a man aged 25 to 40 who had recovered from COVID-19. The rearrangement uses TRBV27 and TRBJ1-1; TRBD1 matches 8 bases. The CDR3 sequence: CASSLAPWDRLTEAFF. DNA of the CDR3: TGTGCCAGCAGTTTGGCCCCGTGGGACAGGCTCACTGAAGCTTTCTTT.